What follows are 27 T cell receptor beta chains derived from one specimen sequenced in a study of early T cells in non-severe SARS-CoV-2 infection. Via MiXCR, TCRdb re-called the 5' RACE reads, giving one row per CDR3 protein. The sample lists about 76,000 distinct CDR3 sequences, about 16% occurring once. The sequenced sample consisted of whole blood. The receptors here all came from an adult who was a healthcare worker with PCR-confirmed SARS-CoV-2 infection or an uninfected control (not recorded which).

In this sample, this clonotype turned up many times. The chain links TRBV6-2 or TRBV6-3 to TRBJ2-5, with 7 bases lining up with TRBD2. The germline gives CDR1 MNHEY, CDR2 SVGEGT. The CDR3 length is 16 residues. The V gene end was trimmed by 2 bases and the J gene end by 10 bases; junction bases not matched to a gene: 16. In DNA form, the CDR3 reads TGTGCCAGCAGTTACGCGACTAGCACCTCTAATCAGGACCAGTACTTC. This gives the protein CASSYATSTSNQDQYF.

This clonotype was counted only a few times. The rearrangement uses TRBV21-1 and TRBJ2-3; TRBD1, the D gene given by the table, was not confirmed from the DNA. TRBV21-1 is marked as a pseudogene. The CDR3 runs 13 residues. The CDR3 loop is CASSAPSGDTQYF. The CDR3 DNA reads as TGTGCCAGCAGCGCCCCATCCGGAGATACGCAGTATTTT.

In its sample, this clonotype was seen a few times. The gene calls are TRBV6-1 and TRBJ2-6, with 8 bases that match TRBD1. Germline V CDR1 and CDR2: MNHNS, SASEGT. The V segment lost 5 bases and the J segment 1 base; nucleotides outside the gene matches: 10. The CDR3 extends over 18 amino acids. CDR3 coding DNA: TGTGCCAGCAGTCCCCGGACAGGGTTAGGGTCTGGGGCCAACGTCCTGACTTTC. The encoded protein is CASSPRTGLGSGANVLTF.

This rearrangement joins TRBV7-2 to TRBJ2-7; 11 bases fit TRBD2. The CDR3 spans 16 residues. V trimming: 5 bases; J trimming: 1 base; junction bases outside the gene matches: 7. Germline V lookup: CDR1 SGHTA, CDR2 FQGNSA. The CDR3 coding sequence is TGTGCCAGCAGCCTCGGGGGGACTAGCGGTTCCTACGAGCAGTACTTC. Translating it yields CASSLGGTSGSYEQYF.

This clonotype was seen a few times. The V gene is TRBV28, the J gene TRBJ2-7; TRBD2 agrees at 8 bases. Germline-derived CDR1 and CDR2 are MDHEN and SYDVKM. Trimming took 7 bases from V and 0 from J; bases not matched to a gene: 8. CDR3 length equals 15 residues. The CDR3 DNA reads as TGTGCCAGCATCCCGCCCGGGACTAGCTCCTACGAGCAGTACTTC. Its translation: CASIPPGTSSYEQYF.

V usage is TRBV7-8 and J usage is TRBJ2-3; D tentatively reads TRBD1 or TRBD2 (7 bases each). Germline assignment: CDR1 SGHVS and CDR2 FQNEAQ. CDR3 size: 14 residues. Trimming pared 10 bases from V and 6 bases from J, leaving 20 bases between. This CDR3 reads CATLRGGDADTQYF. As DNA, the CDR3 is TGTGCCACCCTCAGGGGGGGCGATGCGGATACGCAGTATTTT.

The table lists this clonotype with a few counts. The chain is built from TRBV7-9 and TRBJ2-3; 11 bases align to TRBD2. CDR3 length equals 16 residues. Trimming at V came to 6 bases and at J to 2 bases, leaving 7 bases not matched to a gene. CDR1 is SEHNR and CDR2 is FQNEAQ in the germline V gene (reference sequence). The CDR3 sequence: CASRILAGGLTDTQYF. The CDR3 region has the DNA TGTGCCAGCAGAATTCTAGCGGGGGGCCTCACAGATACGCAGTATTTT.

This clonotype was counted between two and nine times. The chain is built from TRBV18 and TRBJ1-1; no definite D call. Trimming took off 6 bases at V and 4 bases at J, with 15 bases between the two ends. CDR3 length: 14 amino acids. The V gene's germline CDR1 is KGHSH and CDR2 LQKENI. The CDR3 DNA sequence: TGTGCCAGCTCCTCGGCCCGGGAGGGCACTGAAGCTTTCTTT. The encoded protein is CASSSAREGTEAFF.

This chain links TRBV5-4 with TRBJ2-1, with D hard to call. This CDR3 is built from 13 residues. CDR1 is SGHNT and CDR2 is YYREEE in the germline V gene (reference sequence). V gave up 2 bases and J gave up 10 bases, with 13 bases separating them. The CDR3 DNA follows: TGTGCCAGCAGCTTTACGACCGCCCGGGAGCAGTTCTTC. Translating gives CASSFTTAREQFF.

This clonotype turned up a few times. The V and J genes are TRBV9 and TRBJ2-1; 15 positions agree with TRBD2. The germline gives CDR1 SGDLS, CDR2 YYNGEE. The junction had 3 bases not matched to a gene; V was cut back by 4 bases and J by 1 base. The CDR3 spans 17 residues. CDR3 bases: TGTGCCAGCAGCCTGGGGACTAGCGGGGGGTCCTACAATGAGCAGTTCTTC. Amino acid sequence: CASSLGTSGGSYNEQFF.

This clonotype was detected ten times or more. The chain's CDR3 is CASSVSGNEETQYF. The DNA for the CDR3 is TGTGCCAGCAGCGTGTCGGGCAATGAAGAGACCCAGTACTTC. V usage is TRBV9 and J usage is TRBJ2-5; D not certain. This CDR3 comprises 14 residues. Germline V CDR1 and CDR2: SGDLS, YYNGEE. V lost 2 bases, J lost 3 bases, and 11 bases lay in between.

The chain couples TRBV12-3 or TRBV12-4 to TRBJ2-3; D not certain. CDR3 length equals 16 residues. V was shortened by 4 bases and J by 2 bases, with 16 bases between the two germline ends. CDR3: CASSSQGRPPTDTQYF. CDR3 DNA sequence: TGTGCCAGCAGTTCCCAAGGCCGTCCCCCCACAGATACGCAGTATTTT.

This clonotype has ten or more counts. The rearrangement links TRBV4-1 to TRBJ2-1; D is undetermined. The germline V gene has CDR1 MGHRA and CDR2 YSYEKL. This CDR3 comprises 15 residues. V dropped 0 bases and J dropped 5 bases, with 11 bases sitting between them. As DNA, the CDR3 is TGCGCCAGCAGCCAAGAACCCGTCTCTAACAATGAGCAGTTCTTC. As protein: CASSQEPVSNNEQFF.

Many counts were recorded for this clonotype. The chain uses TRBV12-2 and TRBJ2-2. TRBV12-2 is described as a pseudogene. This CDR3 is 16 amino acids long. The CDR3 spells CASRSLLWTGTGELFF. The CDR3 bases are TGTGCAAGTCGCTCCCTTTTGTGGACGGGCACCGGGGAGCTGTTTTTT.

The V gene is TRBV11-1, the J gene TRBJ1-5; perhaps TRBD1 as D (5 bases). The CDR3 is 15 amino acids. Trimming left V 1 base short and J 2 bases short, with 9 bases between. In germline, CDR1 is SGHAT, CDR2 FQDESV (reference sequence). The CDR3 here is CASSLGGRGNQPQHF. The CDR3 DNA is TGTGCCAGCAGCTTAGGGGGCAGGGGCAATCAGCCCCAGCATTTT.

The chain is built from TRBV7-9 and TRBJ1-1, with D tentatively TRBD1 (6 bases). The CDR3 has 15 amino acids. Germline V gives CDR1 SEHNR, CDR2 FQNEAQ (reference sequence). V lost 3 bases and J 1 base, leaving 12 bases between the germline ends. The CDR3 nucleotides are TGTGCCAGCAGCTTCGGCCCACAGGGGAACACTGAAGCTTTCTTT. Translated: CASSFGPQGNTEAFF.

J is TRBJ1-4 and V is TRBV4-2, with D unclear. CDR3 length: 15 amino acids. Trimming took off 2 bases at V and 0 bases at J, with 7 bases between the two ends. From germline, CDR1 is LGHNA and CDR2 YNFKEQ. CDR3 in DNA: TGTGCCAGCAGCCAAAACATCGCAACTAATGAAAAACTGTTTTTT. The encoded protein is CASSQNIATNEKLFF.

This clonotype was picked up many times. J is TRBJ2-3 and V is TRBV6-1; 8 positions match TRBD2. Losses at the gene ends were 7 bases for V and 0 bases for J; bases not matched to a gene: 3. The CDR3 sequence is 14 residues long. Per germline, CDR1 MNHNS and CDR2 SASEGT. The CDR3 nucleotides are TGTGCCAGCAAAAAGCGGGGGAGCACAGATACGCAGTATTTT. It translates to CASKKRGSTDTQYF.

This clonotype was seen only a few times. This chain links TRBV18 with TRBJ2-3; no clear D gene. V dropped 2 bases and J dropped 1 base, with 4 bases sitting between them. The germline CDR1 and CDR2 sequences are KGHSH and LQKENI. The CDR3 sequence is 13 residues long. The CDR3 DNA reads TGTGCCAGCTCACCAGGGGGCACAGATACGCAGTATTTT. Translated, it gives CASSPGGTDTQYF.

Only a few counts were recorded for this clonotype. The genes are TRBV12-3 or TRBV12-4 and TRBJ2-5; 8 bases are a match to TRBD2. V lost 4 bases, J lost 6 bases, and 13 bases stayed unmatched. The CDR3 sequence is 16 residues long. The CDR3 coding sequence is TGTGCCAGCAGTTCTGGCTCCGGGGGGGCCGCGAAGACCCAGTACTTC. It specifies CASSSGSGGAAKTQYF.

This clonotype came up many times. V gene TRBV6-6 combines with J gene TRBJ2-2; D is unclear. The CDR3 consists of 14 residues. The germline CDR1 and CDR2 sequences are MNHNY and SVGAGI (reference sequence). V was cut by 6 bases and J by 0 bases, with 8 bases left in between. The CDR3 protein is CASSRQANTGELFF. CDR3 DNA sequence: TGTGCCAGCAGCCGTCAAGCGAACACCGGGGAGCTGTTTTTT.

This clonotype has ten or more counts. The chain carries TRBV7-8 and TRBJ2-1, with D possibly being TRBD2 (5 bases). The CDR3 is 14 residues long. Trimming took off 3 bases at V and 4 bases at J, with 10 bases between the two ends. Germline assignment: CDR1 SGHVS and CDR2 FQNEAQ. CDR3 loop: CASSFGGYYNEQFF. The DNA for the CDR3 is TGTGCCAGCAGCTTTGGCGGGTATTACAATGAGCAGTTCTTC.

The chain carries TRBV6-2 or TRBV6-3 and TRBJ2-7; D is perhaps TRBD1 (5 bases). With 0 bases removed from V and 3 bases from J, the gap between germline ends came to 6 bases. The CDR3 has 13 residues. CDR1 and CDR2 (germline): MNHEY, SVGEGT. The CDR3 nucleotides read TGTGCCAGCAGTTACTCCAGGGACTACGAGCAGTACTTC. Residues: CASSYSRDYEQYF.

As regards this clonotype: The conserved phenylalanine or tryptophan normally closing the CDR3 is absent here, so this likely arose from a read error. The chain carries TRBV28 and TRBJ2-3, with D uncertain. Germline values: CDR1 MDHEN, CDR2 SYDVKM. The CDR3 is 12 residues long. V was shortened by 3 bases and J by 4 bases, with 5 bases between the two germline ends. The CDR3 sequence: CASSLVSDTQYS. The DNA for the CDR3 is TGTGCCAGCAGTTTGGTTTCAGATACGCAGTATTCT.

The table lists this clonotype with many counts. The chain carries TRBV2 and TRBJ1-1, with TRBD1 matching over 10 bases. This CDR3 comprises 13 residues. Germline-derived CDR1 and CDR2 are SNHLY and FYNNEI. V lost 11 bases to trimming and J lost 4 bases; unmatched junction nucleotides: 7. This CDR3 reads CAEGQGMATEAFF. CDR3 nucleotide sequence: TGTGCCGAGGGACAGGGGATGGCCACTGAAGCTTTCTTT.

This clonotype was observed a few times. CDR3 DNA sequence: TGTGCCAGCAGTTTAATAGGAGGGGACGAGACCCAGTACTTC. This translates into CASSLIGGDETQYF. The genes are TRBV27 and TRBJ2-5; the D gene is possibly TRBD2 (6 bases). V lost 2 bases to trimming and J lost 5 bases, with 12 bases between them. CDR1 MNHEY and CDR2 SMNVEV come from the germline V gene (reference sequence). This CDR3 spans 14 amino acids.

Many counts were recorded for this clonotype. The chain uses TRBV28 and TRBJ2-3; D ambiguous. CDR3 length: 14 amino acids. Germline-derived CDR1 and CDR2 are MDHEN and SYDVKM. Trimming cost V 5 bases and J 5 bases, with 14 bases left between them. The CDR3 DNA sequence: TGTGCCAGCAGTCCCGCCGGCGGAGAAGATACGCAGTATTTT. Translation: CASSPAGGEDTQYF.